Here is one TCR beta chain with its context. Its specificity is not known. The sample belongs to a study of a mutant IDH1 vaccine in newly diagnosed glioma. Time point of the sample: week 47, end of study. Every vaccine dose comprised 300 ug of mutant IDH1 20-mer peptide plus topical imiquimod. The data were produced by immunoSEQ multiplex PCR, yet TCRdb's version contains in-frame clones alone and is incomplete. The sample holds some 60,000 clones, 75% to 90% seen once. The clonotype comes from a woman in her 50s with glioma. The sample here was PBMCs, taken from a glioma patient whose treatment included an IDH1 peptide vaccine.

The CDR3 nucleotides are TGTGGGGGTTCCATCTATAATTCACCCCTCCACTTT. Translation: CGGSIYNSPLHF. V and J are TRBV2 and TRBJ1-6; D remains ambiguous. This CDR3 comprises 12 residues. CDR1 and CDR2 from the germline V gene are SNHLY and FYNNEI.